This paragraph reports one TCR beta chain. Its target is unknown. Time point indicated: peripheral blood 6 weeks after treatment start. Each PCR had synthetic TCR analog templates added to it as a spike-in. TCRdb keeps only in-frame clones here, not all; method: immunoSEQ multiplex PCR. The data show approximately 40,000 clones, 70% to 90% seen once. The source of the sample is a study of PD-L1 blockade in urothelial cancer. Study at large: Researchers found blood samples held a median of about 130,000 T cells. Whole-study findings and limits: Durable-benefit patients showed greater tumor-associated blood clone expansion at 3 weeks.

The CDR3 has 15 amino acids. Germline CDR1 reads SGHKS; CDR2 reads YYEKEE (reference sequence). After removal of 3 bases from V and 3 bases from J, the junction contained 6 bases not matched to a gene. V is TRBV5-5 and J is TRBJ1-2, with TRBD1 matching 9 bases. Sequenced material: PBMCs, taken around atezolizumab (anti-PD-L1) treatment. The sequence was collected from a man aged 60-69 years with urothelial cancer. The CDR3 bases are TGTGCCAGCAGCTACCGGGACAGGGCCGACTATGGCTACACCTTC. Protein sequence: CASSYRDRADYGYTF.